The rows below give T cell receptor beta chains drawn from one sample of a study of T-cell memory formation after mild COVID-19. MiXCR, run by TCRdb on the 5' RACE reads, gives a single entry per CDR3 protein. The data hold around 150,000 distinct CDR3 sequences, with around a third observed a single time. The material sequenced was PBMCs or a T cell subset sorted from them (not recorded which). These receptors were taken from an adult woman who had mild COVID-19 (a few samples of this study predate the infection). Cell type and time point are not known. The CDR3 runs from the conserved cysteine through the conserved F or W. The D gene is left open where the match is weak. Rows give clone size only sometimes, using once, few, many, or a class for an expanded clone.

abundance	v_gene	d_gene	j_gene	CDR3aa	CDR3nt
NA	TRBV18	TRBD2	TRBJ2-3	CASSPTSGGFTDTQYF	TGTGCCAGCTCACCAACTAGCGGAGGATTCACAGATACGCAGTATTTT
NA	TRBV5-1	NA	TRBJ1-4	CASSGGEVREKLFF	TGCGCCAGCAGCGGCGGGGAGGTTCGGGAAAAACTGTTTTTT
few	TRBV12-3/TRBV12-4	NA	TRBJ2-5	CASSLRIGETQYF	TGTGCCAGCAGCCTTCGTATTGGTGAGACCCAGTACTTC
few	TRBV3-1	TRBD2	TRBJ2-3	CASSQDPASGGTQYF	TGTGCCAGCAGCCAAGATCCGGCTAGCGGTGGGACGCAGTATTTT
NA	TRBV12-3/TRBV12-4	TRBD1	TRBJ2-5	CASLDRGLSETQYF	TGTGCCAGCCTTGACAGGGGTCTTTCGGAGACCCAGTACTTC
few	TRBV5-5	NA	TRBJ2-5	CASSLEQSQETQYF	TGTGCCAGCAGCTTGGAACAGAGCCAAGAGACCCAGTACTTC
NA	TRBV14	NA	TRBJ2-7	CASSQDWLAGLYEQYF	TGTGCCAGCAGCCAAGACTGGTTGGCAGGGCTCTACGAGCAGTACTTC
NA	TRBV11-3	NA	TRBJ2-1	CASSLEWGEQFF	TGTGCCAGCAGCTTAGAATGGGGTGAGCAGTTCTTC
NA	TRBV6-6	TRBD1	TRBJ2-3	CASRGTGSSTDTQYF	TGTGCCAGCAGAGGGACAGGGTCTAGCACAGATACGCAGTATTTT
few	TRBV6-6	NA	TRBJ1-3	CSNKKCGQGGNTIYF	TGTTCAAATAAAAAGTGCGGCCAAGGGGGAAACACCATATATTTT
few	TRBV6-2/TRBV6-3	TRBD1	TRBJ1-1	CASSSRTGGTEAFF	TGTGCCAGCAGTTCCAGGACAGGGGGCACTGAAGCTTTCTTT
few	TRBV6-5	NA	TRBJ2-2	CASSRTVAAAGELFF	TGTGCCAGCAGTCGGACGGTAGCGGCGGCCGGGGAGCTGTTTTTT
few	TRBV9	NA	TRBJ1-1	CASSVDGTPGDTEAFF	TGTGCCAGCAGCGTAGATGGGACCCCAGGAGACACTGAAGCTTTCTTT
NA	TRBV7-3	TRBD1	TRBJ2-1	CASSLGQGADNEQFF	TGTGCCAGCAGCTTGGGACAGGGGGCGGACAATGAGCAGTTCTTC
NA	TRBV5-8	NA	TRBJ2-7	CATGSGYEQYF	TGTGCCACTGGAAGCGGCTACGAGCAGTACTTC
few	TRBV11-3	TRBD2	TRBJ2-1	CASSSPPGLALYNEQFF	TGTGCCAGCAGCTCCCCTCCAGGACTAGCCCTTTACAATGAGCAGTTCTTC
NA	TRBV6-2/TRBV6-3	NA	TRBJ2-6	CASRPGHPTYSGANVLTF	TGTGCCAGCAGGCCGGGACACCCGACCTACTCTGGGGCCAACGTCCTGACTTTC
NA	TRBV4-1	NA	TRBJ2-2	CASSQVQNTGELFF	TGCGCCAGCAGCCAAGTGCAGAACACCGGGGAGCTGTTTTTT
NA	TRBV12-3/TRBV12-4	NA	TRBJ2-3	CASSINIDTQYF	TGTGCCAGCAGCATCAACATAGATACGCAGTATTTT
NA	TRBV12-3/TRBV12-4	NA	TRBJ1-1	CASRIPGGNTEAFF	TGTGCCAGCAGGATCCCGGGAGGCAACACTGAAGCTTTCTTT
NA	TRBV10-3	TRBD1	TRBJ2-7	CAIRGQGSSYEQYF	TGTGCCATCAGGGGACAGGGTAGCTCCTACGAGCAGTACTTC
NA	TRBV6-5	NA	TRBJ1-2	CASSYVQGNYGYTF	TGTGCCAGCAGTTACGTTCAGGGGAACTATGGCTACACCTTC
NA	TRBV2	TRBD1	TRBJ1-4	CASRDQTGREKLFF	TGTGCCAGCAGGGATCAGACAGGGAGGGAAAAACTGTTTTTT